These 32 T cell receptor beta chains came from one sample sequenced in a study of T cells in Graves' hyperthyroidism and ophthalmopathy. TCR beta CDR3 region amplification was performed from RNA transcripts. The TCR CDR3 first-round RT-PCR relied on the HTBI primer set. Each CDR3 protein gets one entry after TCRdb re-called the multiplex PCR reads with MiXCR. The sample shows about 600,000 distinct CDR3 sequences, 14% of them seen only once. The sequencing input was blood. The receptors were sampled from a woman aged 18-30 years with Graves' ophthalmopathy.

This clonotype was detected ten times or more. V is TRBV19 and J is TRBJ1-1; D uncertain. Germline V gene data show CDR1 as LNHDA and CDR2 as SQIVND (reference sequence). Between the trimmed V and J ends, which lost 7 bases and 0 bases, there was a span of 18 bases. The CDR3 is made up of 16 amino acids. The CDR3 loop is CASIWRAASMNTEAFF. CDR3 bases: TGTGCCAGTATCTGGAGGGCGGCAAGCATGAACACTGAAGCTTTCTTT.

The chain has TRBV28 and TRBJ1-4, with D unclear. Per germline, CDR1 MDHEN and CDR2 SYDVKM. Trimming stripped 3 bases from V and 0 bases from J, with 8 bases between. The CDR3 covers 15 residues. CDR3 region: CASSFHGTTNEKLFF. In nucleotides, the CDR3 is TGTGCCAGCAGTTTCCACGGGACAACTAATGAAAAACTGTTTTTT.

This clonotype was seen many times. The chain is built from TRBV18 and TRBJ1-1, with TRBD1 identical over 7 bases. Germline-derived CDR1 and CDR2 are KGHSH and LQKENI. After removal of 8 bases from V and 4 bases from J, the junction contained 7 bases not matched to a gene. The CDR3 is 13 residues long. The CDR3 DNA follows: TGTGCCAGCCGACAGGGTATGGGCACTGAAGCTTTCTTT. It translates to CASRQGMGTEAFF.

The rearrangement uses TRBV2 and TRBJ2-3; 7 nucleotides align to TRBD2. The CDR3 runs 14 residues. The V gene's germline CDR1 is SNHLY and CDR2 FYNNEI. The ends lost 5 bases at V and 5 bases at J; junction bases unmatched: 7. The CDR3 nucleotides are TGTGCCAGCAGTCGGACTAGTTGGGTAGATACGCAGTATTTT. Its protein product is CASSRTSWVDTQYF.

This clonotype was seen many times. V usage is TRBV7-2 and J usage is TRBJ1-5; the D is unclear. The length of the CDR3 is 13 residues. V was pared by 5 bases and J by 5 bases, with 10 bases between. Germline V gives CDR1 SGHTA, CDR2 FQGNSA. The CDR3: CASSQARDQPQHF. In DNA form, the CDR3 reads TGTGCCAGCAGCCAAGCACGGGATCAGCCCCAGCATTTT.

The chain is built from TRBV5-4 and TRBJ2-7; D might be TRBD1 (6 bases). The CDR3 spans 16 residues. Germline V gene sequence: CDR1 SGHNT, CDR2 YYREEE (reference sequence). V was clipped by 4 bases and J by 0 bases, with 17 bases between them. The CDR3 bases are TGTGCCAGCAGCGCCCCAGGGGCTAGCTACTCCTACGAGCAGTACTTC. It is translated as CASSAPGASYSYEQYF.

J is TRBJ1-5 and V is TRBV19, with D perhaps TRBD1 (5 bases). The CDR3 loop spans 16 amino acids. Trimming pared 7 bases from V and 3 bases from J, leaving 19 bases between. Germline CDR1 is LNHDA and CDR2 is SQIVND (reference sequence). CDR3 bases: TGTGCCAGTACCCCTGAACAGGCGTCAAACAATCAGCCCCAGCATTTT. It is translated as CASTPEQASNNQPQHF.

This clonotype appeared a few times. The chain employs TRBV5-4 and TRBJ1-2; 8 bases match TRBD1. The V and J ends lost 0 bases and 5 bases, in that order; junction bases with no gene match: 6. Germline CDR1 and CDR2: SGHNT and YYREEE (reference sequence). This CDR3 spans 15 amino acids. CDR3 DNA: TGTGCCAGCAGCTTGGCGACAGGGGCTCCATATGGCTACACCTTC. It translates to CASSLATGAPYGYTF.

This clonotype showed up many times. V usage is TRBV28 and J usage is TRBJ1-6; 7 bases fit TRBD1. The CDR3 is 14 amino acids. Unmatched junction bases numbered 2, after V lost 4 bases and J lost 5 bases. In germline, CDR1 is MDHEN, CDR2 SYDVKM. CDR3 nucleotides: TGTGCCAGCAGTTCAACAGGGGATAATTCACCCCTCCACTTT. Translated, it gives CASSSTGDNSPLHF.

With respect to this clonotype: One junction end does not reproduce the germline sequence, and a read error may be involved. This chain uses TRBV28 with TRBJ2-3; the D is unclear. CDR1 is MDHEN and CDR2 is SYDVKM in the germline V gene. This CDR3 region has 11 residues. The CDR3 protein is CASRSTDTRYF. The CDR3 DNA sequence: TGTGCCAGCAGGTCCACAGATACGCGGTATTTT.

This clonotype has just a few counts. The chain links TRBV20-1 to TRBJ2-1, with TRBD2 matching 8 bases. Germline CDR1 DFQATT, CDR2 SNEGSKA (reference sequence). J lost 0 bases, V lost 0 bases, and 13 bases had no gene match. The CDR3 is 19 residues long. CDR3 amino acids: CSARDAGTRAPGSYNEQFF. The CDR3 DNA is TGCAGTGCTAGAGATGCCGGGACTAGGGCCCCGGGCTCCTACAATGAGCAGTTCTTC.

The table lists this clonotype with many counts. The J gene is TRBJ2-1, the V gene TRBV20-1; 12 nucleotides agree with TRBD2. The CDR3 sequence is 13 residues long. Per the germline V gene, CDR1 is DFQATT and CDR2 is SNEGSKA (reference sequence). V gave up 7 bases and J gave up 7 bases; unmatched junction bases: 5. The CDR3 nucleotides read TGCAGTGGCCCGACTAGCGGGAGTAATGAGCAGTTCTTC. Its protein product is CSGPTSGSNEQFF.

This clonotype was counted many times. The rearrangement uses TRBV7-8 and TRBJ2-1, with 7 nucleotides matching TRBD2. The CDR3 runs to 17 residues. V shed 2 bases and J 1 base; nucleotides not matched to a gene: 8. Germline CDR1 is SGHVS and CDR2 is FQNEAQ. The CDR3 bases are TGTGCCAGCAGCTTACGGCTAGCGGTAAATTCCTACAATGAGCAGTTCTTC. This gives the protein CASSLRLAVNSYNEQFF.

The genes are TRBV6-9 and TRBJ2-5; 11 bases are shared with TRBD2. CDR1 and CDR2 from the germline V gene are MNHGY and SVAAGI. This CDR3 spans 16 amino acids. The ends lost 0 bases at V and 1 base at J; junction bases unmatched: 1. This chain's CDR3 is CASSYSGTSGQETQYF. CDR3 nucleotide sequence: TGTGCCAGCAGTTATTCCGGGACTAGCGGCCAAGAGACCCAGTACTTC.

Many counts were recorded for this clonotype. V is TRBV27 and J is TRBJ2-5; the match to TRBD2 covers 15 bases. CDR1 MNHEY and CDR2 SMNVEV come from the germline V gene (reference sequence). The trim removed 0 bases at V and 4 bases at J, leaving 9 bases unmatched. This CDR3 has 19 residues. The CDR3 nucleotides are TGTGCCAGCAGTTTATCCGGGACTAGCGGGAGGACTCTTTTAGAGACCCAGTACTTC. Residues: CASSLSGTSGRTLLETQYF.

There are many counts of this clonotype. This chain links TRBV6-6 with TRBJ1-1; D is unclear. V lost 2 bases, J lost 10 bases, and 8 bases lay in between. The CDR3 spans 11 residues. CDR1 and CDR2 from the germline V gene are MNHNY and SVGAGI (reference sequence). This CDR3 is CASSYPPRAFF. CDR3 coding DNA: TGTGCCAGCAGTTACCCACCAAGAGCTTTCTTT.

The V call is TRBV12-3 or TRBV12-4, the J call TRBJ2-2; TRBD1 matches 9 bases. This CDR3 has 17 residues. With V trimmed by 4 bases and J by 4 bases, 10 bases remained unmatched. CDR3 loop: CASSSPGTGRSTGELFF. The CDR3, as DNA: TGTGCCAGCAGTTCGCCAGGGACAGGGAGGTCCACCGGGGAGCTGTTTTTT.

The gene calls are TRBV6-5 and TRBJ1-4; D remains ambiguous. V was trimmed by 5 bases and J by 8 bases, leaving 18 bases between them. The CDR3 totals 15 residues. From germline, CDR1 is MNHEY and CDR2 SVGAGI. The CDR3 is CASSNTPTLGEKLFF. In nucleotides, the CDR3 is TGTGCCAGCAGTAACACCCCGACACTTGGGGAAAAACTGTTTTTT.

This clonotype occurred many times. This chain joins TRBV3-1 and TRBJ2-5, with 9 positions matching TRBD2. From germline, CDR1 is LGHDT and CDR2 YNNKEL (reference sequence). CDR3 length equals 16 residues. The V segment lost 8 bases and the J segment 5 bases; nucleotides outside the gene matches: 15. CDR3 sequence reads: CASSYRVAGVGETQYF. CDR3 in DNA: TGTGCCAGCTCCTACCGGGTAGCGGGAGTGGGGGAGACCCAGTACTTC.

This clonotype was seen many times. The V call is TRBV12-3 or TRBV12-4, the J call TRBJ2-1; 9 bases line up with TRBD2. V dropped 2 bases and J dropped 3; count of bases not matched to a gene: 2. This CDR3 spans 15 amino acids. Here the CDR3 reads CASSLLAGRYNEQFF. Here the CDR3 DNA reads TGTGCCAGCAGTTTACTAGCGGGGCGCTACAATGAGCAGTTCTTC.

In its sample, this clonotype was seen a few times. This rearrangement joins TRBV9 to TRBJ2-3; D unresolved. This CDR3 has 14 amino acids. The V and J ends lost 3 bases and 0 bases respectively, with 8 bases between them. Germline CDR1 and CDR2: SGDLS and YYNGEE. The CDR3 sequence: CASSGRRSTDTQYF. DNA of the CDR3: TGTGCCAGCAGCGGACGCCGTAGCACAGATACGCAGTATTTT. Supplemented by reference TRBV9 and TRBJ2-3, the full variable domain reads DSGVTQTPKHLITATGQRVTLRCSPRSGDLSVYWYQQSLDQGLQFLIQYYNGEERAKGNILERFSAQQFPDLHSELNLSSLELGDSALYFCASSGRRSTDTQYFGPGTRLTVL.

The V call is TRBV7-9, the J call TRBJ1-2; TRBD1 matches 8 bases. The CDR3 has 16 amino acids. Germline lookup yields CDR1 SEHNR and CDR2 FQNEAQ (reference sequence). Germline trimming cut 4 bases from V and 3 bases from J; bases unmatched to any gene: 10. CDR3 in amino acids: CASSSTNRGIYYGYTF. DNA for the CDR3: TGTGCCAGCAGCTCTACAAACAGGGGGATTTACTATGGCTACACCTTC.

V and J are TRBV11-2 and TRBJ2-7, with 15 bases lining up with TRBD2. The CDR3 loop spans 18 amino acids. J was trimmed by 5 bases and V by 3 bases; bases with no gene match: 11. The V gene's germline CDR1 is SGHAT and CDR2 FQNNGV. CDR3 sequence: CASSFNDVWTSGRDEQYF. CDR3 nucleotide sequence: TGTGCCAGCAGCTTTAACGATGTGTGGACTAGCGGGAGGGACGAGCAGTACTTC.

V usage is TRBV5-6 and J usage is TRBJ1-2; possibly TRBD1 for D (6 bases). V was trimmed by 4 bases and J by 3 bases, leaving 19 bases between them. This CDR3 is 16 amino acids long. The germline V gene has CDR1 SGHDT and CDR2 YYEEEE. This chain's CDR3 is CASSRRGGLHYYGYTF. The CDR3 DNA follows: TGTGCCAGCAGCCGTAGAGGGGGGCTCCACTACTATGGCTACACCTTC.

The sample holds many counts of this clonotype. The CDR3 is CASSRKDRVSYEQYF. CDR3 nucleotides: TGTGCCAGTAGTCGGAAGGACAGGGTATCCTACGAGCAGTACTTC. The rearrangement uses TRBV19 and TRBJ2-7; 8 bases line up with TRBD1. J gave up 1 base and V 5 bases, and 7 bases lay outside the gene matches. Germline values: CDR1 LNHDA, CDR2 SQIVND (reference sequence). The CDR3 runs 15 residues.

V usage is TRBV6-1 and J usage is TRBJ1-4, with a possible D match to TRBD1 (5 bases). Between the trimmed V and J ends, which lost 6 bases and 8 bases, there was a span of 19 bases. CDR1 is MNHNS, CDR2 SASEGT, per germline. This CDR3 is 15 amino acids long. CDR3 amino acids: CASSSAKGQGEKLFF. The CDR3 bases are TGTGCCAGCAGCTCAGCAAAGGGGCAAGGGGAAAAACTGTTTTTT.

This clonotype was found many times. CDR3 amino acids: CASRVARGLTYEQYF. The CDR3 DNA sequence: TGTGCCAGCAGGGTTGCAAGGGGCCTAACCTACGAGCAGTACTTC. The V call is TRBV27, the J call TRBJ2-7, with TRBD1 as a possible D gene (5 bases). CDR1 is MNHEY, CDR2 SMNVEV, per germline (reference sequence). CDR3 size: 15 residues. Deletions cut 6 bases from V and 2 bases from J, with 17 bases between.

There are many counts of this clonotype. J is TRBJ2-5 and V is TRBV7-9; D is possibly TRBD1 (7 bases). Trimming removed 10 bases at V and 2 bases at J, with 17 bases between. The CDR3 sequence is 14 residues long. Per germline, CDR1 SEHNR and CDR2 FQNEAQ (reference sequence). DNA of the CDR3: TGTGCCACTACGGGGGACAGAAGACAAGAGACCCAGTACTTC. Its translation: CATTGDRRQETQYF.

Remarks on this clonotype: A single base separates this from a much larger clone, so it may be a read error. V usage is TRBV6-1 and J usage is TRBJ1-4; no clear D gene. Deletions cut 8 bases from V and 5 bases from J, with 12 bases between. The CDR3 extends over 13 amino acids. In germline, CDR1 is MNHNS, CDR2 SASEGT. CDR3 coding DNA: TGTGCCAGCGGAGGACGTAAGAATGAAAAACTGTTTTTT. Its translation is CASGGRKNEKLFF.

The J gene is TRBJ2-6, the V gene TRBV6-6; 10 bases align to TRBD1. The CDR3 sequence is 19 residues long. Germline lookup yields CDR1 MNHNY and CDR2 SVGAGI (reference sequence). V lost 0 bases and J lost 2; bases outside the gene matches: 7. The CDR3 DNA reads as TGTGCCAGCAGTTACTCGGGGACAGGGGTCGGAACTGGGGCCAACGTCCTGACTTTC. The encoded protein is CASSYSGTGVGTGANVLTF.

The chain recombines TRBV28 with TRBJ2-6; D remains ambiguous. The V end was cut by 8 bases, the J end by 0 bases, with 23 bases between. The CDR3 is 19 residues long. Germline values: CDR1 MDHEN, CDR2 SYDVKM. The CDR3 DNA reads TGTGCCAGCTCACCACCAAGTATTAGTCTCCGCTCTGGGGCCAACGTCCTGACTTTC. Translated: CASSPPSISLRSGANVLTF.

This sequence joins TRBV12-3 or TRBV12-4 and TRBJ2-1; the match to TRBD2 covers 10 bases. This CDR3 is built from 15 residues. Unmatched junction bases numbered 6, after V lost 3 bases and J lost 7 bases. In DNA form, the CDR3 reads TGTGCCAGCAGTTTCACTAGCGGGAAGGGAAATGAGCAGTTCTTC. It codes for CASSFTSGKGNEQFF.